Listed here are 17 T cell receptor beta chains from one sample, sequenced in a study of blood T cell repertoires in COVID-19. TCRdb's copy holds only in-frame clones and misses some; the assay was immunoSEQ multiplex PCR. The sample records some 150,000 clones, about 87% being singletons. Source material: peripheral blood. The receptor source for this set is a woman aged 55-70 years who had recovered from COVID-19.

This clone was seen more than once but under ten times. The chain links TRBV3-1 (or the pseudogene TRBV3-2) to TRBJ2-7; 10 nucleotides align to TRBD2. The CDR3 consists of 19 residues. Germline CDR1 reads LGHDT; CDR2 reads YNNKEL (reference sequence). Germline trimming cut 4 bases from V and 4 bases from J; bases unmatched to any gene: 19. The CDR3 nucleotides are TGTGCCAGCAGCCCCTCGCTGAGGCTAGCGGGGGCCAGGGGGTACGAGCAGTACTTC. It specifies CASSPSLRLAGARGYEQYF.

The V gene is TRBV2, the J gene TRBJ1-2; no clear D gene. The germline V and J ends were trimmed by 2 bases and 2 bases, with 12 bases remaining between them. Germline lookup yields CDR1 SNHLY and CDR2 FYNNEI. The CDR3 is made up of 15 amino acids. The CDR3 nucleotides read TGTGCCAGCAGTGAAAGTAGGGAGGCCAACTATGGCTACACCTTC. This sequence encodes CASSESREANYGYTF.

J is TRBJ1-5 and V is TRBV2; tentative D call: TRBD1 (5 bases). The length of the CDR3 is 12 residues. Germline V CDR1 and CDR2: SNHLY, FYNNEI. Trimming pared 8 bases from V and 4 bases from J, leaving 9 bases between. The CDR3 spells CASASGNQPQHF. DNA for the CDR3: TGTGCCAGCGCCTCAGGGAATCAGCCCCAGCATTTT.

Points on this clone: This sample also contains other DNA sequences that code for the same CDR3. CDR3 coding DNA: TGTGCCAGCAGTTATTCCGGGACAGGGGGTCAGCCCCAGCATTTT. Its protein product is CASSYSGTGGQPQHF. V is TRBV6-5 and J is TRBJ1-5; 11 bases are shared with TRBD1. The CDR3 loop spans 15 amino acids. V dropped 3 bases and J dropped 6; count of bases not matched to a gene: 4. Germline CDR1 MNHEY, CDR2 SVGAGI.

V and J are TRBV5-4 and TRBJ2-1; TRBD2 matches 9 bases. The V and J ends lost 6 bases and 8 bases, in that order; junction bases with no gene match: 18. The CDR3 runs 17 residues. The germline V gene encodes CDR1 SGHNT and CDR2 YYREEE (reference sequence). CDR3 amino acids: CASTPPGAGGQFHEQFF. The CDR3 nucleotides read TGTGCCAGCACCCCTCCGGGAGCGGGGGGCCAGTTCCATGAGCAGTTCTTC.

This chain links TRBV6-5 with TRBJ2-1; D perhaps matches TRBD1 (5 bases). Trimming shortened V by 0 bases and J by 9 bases, and 12 bases separated the two germline ends. The CDR3 runs 14 residues. The germline V gene has CDR1 MNHEY and CDR2 SVGAGI. Here the CDR3 reads CASSYSQGLGEQFF. CDR3 nucleotide sequence: TGTGCCAGCAGTTACTCGCAGGGCTTGGGTGAGCAGTTCTTC.

This clone has just one count. The V call is TRBV10-1, the J call TRBJ2-3, with a tentative D call TRBD2 (6 bases). CDR1 and CDR2 (germline): WNHNN, SYGVQD (reference sequence). This CDR3 has 14 amino acids. V was trimmed by 4 bases and J by 5 bases, leaving 13 bases between them. The chain's CDR3 is CASSALGGEDTQYF. CDR3 coding DNA: TGCGCCAGCAGTGCGTTGGGGGGTGAAGATACGCAGTATTTT.

This clone was found once. V and J are TRBV5-1 and TRBJ2-7; 8 nucleotides match TRBD1. Trimming removed 3 bases from V and 3 bases from J; junction bases left unmatched: 5. The CDR3 runs 14 residues. The germline CDR1 and CDR2 sequences are SGHRS and YFSETQ. This CDR3 reads CASSSGQVDYEQYF. The CDR3 DNA is TGCGCCAGCAGCTCGGGACAGGTGGACTACGAGCAGTACTTC.

The chain has TRBV7-9 and TRBJ1-2; a possible D gene is TRBD1 (6 bases). Trimming shortened V by 5 bases and J by 6 bases, and 7 bases separated the two germline ends. The CDR3 sequence is 11 residues long. Germline V gives CDR1 SEHNR, CDR2 FQNEAQ (reference sequence). Here the CDR3 DNA reads TGTGCCAGCAGCAACAGGGATGGCTACACCTTC. Its translation: CASSNRDGYTF.

The chain combines TRBV30 with TRBJ1-2, with TRBD1 matching 8 bases. The CDR3 is 12 residues long. With V trimmed by 7 bases and J by 8 bases, 9 bases remained unmatched. Germline CDR1 GTSNPN, CDR2 SVGIG (reference sequence). Here the CDR3 DNA reads TGTGCCTTGGACAGGGAACGATACGGCTACACCTTC. Protein product: CALDRERYGYTF.

This clone was counted only a few times. The chain links TRBV5-1 to TRBJ2-7; 8 nucleotides match TRBD2. The V and J ends lost 0 bases and 8 bases, in that order; junction bases with no gene match: 4. Germline CDR1 is SGHRS and CDR2 is YFSETQ. This CDR3 contains 13 residues. The CDR3, as DNA: TGCGCCAGCAGCTTGGCCGGGACTAGTAAGCAGTACTTC. The encoded protein is CASSLAGTSKQYF.

This clone was counted a single time. Here the CDR3 reads CASSPRGLSTQPQHF. CDR3 coding DNA: TGTGCCAGCAGTCCCAGGGGGCTTTCTACTCAGCCCCAGCATTTT. V usage is TRBV2 and J usage is TRBJ1-5; 8 bases align to TRBD1. The CDR3 covers 15 residues. The V gene's germline CDR1 is SNHLY and CDR2 FYNNEI. V lost 5 bases to trimming and J lost 6 bases; unmatched junction nucleotides: 9.

The gene calls are TRBV19 and TRBJ1-1; no clear D. The CDR3 length is 14 residues. Germline V gives CDR1 LNHDA, CDR2 SQIVND (reference sequence). With 7 bases removed from V and 6 bases from J, the gap between germline ends came to 18 bases. The CDR3 region has the DNA TGTGCCAGTAATCTCGGATCACTGGGCGCTGAAGCTTTCTTT. Its protein product is CASNLGSLGAEAFF. The variable domain in full, with the rest retrieved from reference TRBV19 and TRBJ1-1, is DGGITQSPKYLFRKEGQNVTLSCEQNLNHDAMYWYRQDPGQGLRLIYYSQIVNDFQKGDIAEGYSVSREKKESFPLTVTSAQKNPTAFYLCASNLGSLGAEAFFGQGTRLTVV.

The rearrangement links TRBV28 to TRBJ1-2; D not certain. V lost 7 bases and J 2 bases, leaving 14 bases between the germline ends. The germline V gene has CDR1 MDHEN and CDR2 SYDVKM. The length of the CDR3 is 14 residues. The DNA of the CDR3 is TGTGCCAGCACCTCTGGAGACGCGAACTATGGCTACACCTTC. Its translation: CASTSGDANYGYTF.

The chain combines TRBV3-1 (or the pseudogene TRBV3-2) with TRBJ1-4; D unresolved. Per germline, CDR1 LGHDT and CDR2 YNNKEL (reference sequence). The length of the CDR3 is 15 residues. The ends were cut back, 0 bases at V and 5 bases at J, with 10 bases in the middle. The DNA of the CDR3 is TGTGCCAGCAGCCAAGATTGGGCTCAGAATGAAAAACTGTTTTTT. Protein product: CASSQDWAQNEKLFF.

The chain carries TRBV19 and TRBJ1-1; 11 nucleotides agree with TRBD1. Germline V gene sequence: CDR1 LNHDA, CDR2 SQIVND (reference sequence). The CDR3 contains 15 residues. V shed 3 bases, J shed 8 bases, and the junction held 8 bases outside the gene matches. CDR3 coding DNA: TGTGCCAGTAGTATCGGCTGGACAGGGGGCACGGAAGCTTTCTTT. Residues: CASSIGWTGGTEAFF.

CDR3 residues: CAIGAENTEAFF. The CDR3 bases are TGTGCCATCGGTGCAGAGAACACTGAAGCTTTCTTT. The chain links TRBV10-3 to TRBJ1-1, with D uncertain. Germline assignment: CDR1 ENHRY and CDR2 SYGVKD. CDR3 length: 12 amino acids. V lost 8 bases to trimming and J lost 1 base, with 8 bases between them.